This TCR beta chain was found in a study of shared clonotypes between healthy human individuals. Authors' processing steps: Junction-only sequences without quality scores were provided by ImmunoSEQ, so filtering was different. Libraries were prepared by immunoSEQ multiplex PCR; TCRdb keeps only in-frame clonotypes and omits some of them. V and J calls and clone size are copied from that table; D and trimming were computed from the DNA. The sample lists roughly 2.5 million clones, around 94% occurring once. On this clone: What it recognizes is unknown.

V was cut by 5 bases and J by 3 bases, with 20 bases left in between. CDR3 length: 16 amino acids. The V gene's germline CDR1 is SEHNR and CDR2 FQNEAQ (reference sequence). Study results and caveats: The sampled material consisted only of blood, and tissue repertoires are likely to differ.

V usage is TRBV7-9 and J usage is TRBJ2-7; D is perhaps TRBD1 or TRBD2 (6 bases each). The sequencing input was naive CD4+ T cells sorted from blood. Subset: CD45RA+ positively selected. The clonotype was recovered from a man younger than 30 in good health. In DNA, the CDR3 is TGTGCCAGCAGCCCCGAGGGGGGATCACCCGTCTACGAGCAGTACTTC. Protein: CASSPEGGSPVYEQYF.